The clone carrying this T cell receptor beta chain has a count of ten or more. Its antigen is not known. Trimming removed 7 bases from V and 4 bases from J; junction bases left unmatched: 9. CDR1 and CDR2 (germline): SQVTM, ANQGSEA. The CDR3 runs to 15 residues. The data originate from a study of CD8 T cells in ankylosing spondylitis. General study results and limits: A TCR beta motif of several highly homologous variants seemed to mark ankylosing spondylitis blood.

Each CDR3 protein is one row after TCRdb ran MiXCR on the 5' RACE reads. The sample holds roughly 250,000 distinct CDR3 sequences; approximately 9% are singletons and the top ten take under 7.5%. The rearrangement uses TRBV29-1 and TRBJ2-5, with 13 bases fitting TRBD2. Material for sequencing was blood, either unsorted or a sorted T cell fraction (not recorded which). The TCR originated in a male donor with ankylosing spondylitis or in good health (not recorded which). CDR3 DNA sequence: TGCAGCGCCGGAGGGACTAGCGGGAAGGTAGAGACCCAGTACTTC. It translates to CSAGGTSGKVETQYF.